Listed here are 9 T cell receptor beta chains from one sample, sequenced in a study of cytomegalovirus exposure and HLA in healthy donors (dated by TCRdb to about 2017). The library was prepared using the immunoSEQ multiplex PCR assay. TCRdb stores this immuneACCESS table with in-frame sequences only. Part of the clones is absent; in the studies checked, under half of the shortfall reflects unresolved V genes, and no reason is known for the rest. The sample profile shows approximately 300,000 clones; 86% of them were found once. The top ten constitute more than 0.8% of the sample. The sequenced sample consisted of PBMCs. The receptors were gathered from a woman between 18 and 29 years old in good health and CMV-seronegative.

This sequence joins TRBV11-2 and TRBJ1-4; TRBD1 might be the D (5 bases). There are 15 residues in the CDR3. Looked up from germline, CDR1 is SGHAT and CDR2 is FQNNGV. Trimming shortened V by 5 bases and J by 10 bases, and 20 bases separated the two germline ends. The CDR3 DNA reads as TGTGCCAGCAGCATAATCGGGGGGTTGAGTGGAAAACTGTTTTTT. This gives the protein CASSIIGGLSGKLFF.

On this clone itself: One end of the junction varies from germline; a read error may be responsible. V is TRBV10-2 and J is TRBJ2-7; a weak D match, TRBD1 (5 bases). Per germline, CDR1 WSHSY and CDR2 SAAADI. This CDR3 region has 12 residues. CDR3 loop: CASSEGRADLSF. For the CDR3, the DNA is TGCGCCAGCAGTGAGGGCAGGGCCGACCTTAGCTTC.

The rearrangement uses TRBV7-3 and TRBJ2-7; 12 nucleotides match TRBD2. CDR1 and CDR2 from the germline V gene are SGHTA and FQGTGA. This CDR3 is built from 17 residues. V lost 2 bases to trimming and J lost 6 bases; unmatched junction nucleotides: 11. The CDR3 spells CASSLSTWLAGGREQYF. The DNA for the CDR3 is TGTGCCAGCAGCTTATCCACTTGGCTAGCGGGAGGGCGCGAGCAGTACTTC.

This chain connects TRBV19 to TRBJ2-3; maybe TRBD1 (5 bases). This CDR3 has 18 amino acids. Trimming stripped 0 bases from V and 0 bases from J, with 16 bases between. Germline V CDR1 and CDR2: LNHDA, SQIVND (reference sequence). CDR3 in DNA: TGTGCCAGTAGTATAGATGGCCCCAGGGTGACTAGCACAGATACGCAGTATTTT. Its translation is CASSIDGPRVTSTDTQYF.

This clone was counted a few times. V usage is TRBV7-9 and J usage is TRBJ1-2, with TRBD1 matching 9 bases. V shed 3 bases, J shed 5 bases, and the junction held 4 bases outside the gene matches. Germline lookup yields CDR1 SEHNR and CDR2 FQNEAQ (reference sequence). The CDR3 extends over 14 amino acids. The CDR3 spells CASSLRGQGYGYTF. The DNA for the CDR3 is TGTGCCAGCAGCTTGAGGGGACAGGGTTATGGCTACACCTTC. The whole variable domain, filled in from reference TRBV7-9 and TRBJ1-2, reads DTGVSQNPRHKITKRGQNVTFRCDPISEHNRLYWYRQTLGQGPEFLTYFQNEAQLEKSRLLSDRFSAERPKGSFSTLEIQRTEQGDSAMYLCASSLRGQGYGYTFGSGTRLTVV.

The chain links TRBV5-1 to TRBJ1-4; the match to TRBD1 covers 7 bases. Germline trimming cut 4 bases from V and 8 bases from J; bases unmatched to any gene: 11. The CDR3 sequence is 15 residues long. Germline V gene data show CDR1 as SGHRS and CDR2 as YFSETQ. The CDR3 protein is CASSATGTFGEKLFF. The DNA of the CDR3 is TGCGCCAGCAGCGCGACAGGGACCTTTGGGGAAAAACTGTTTTTT.

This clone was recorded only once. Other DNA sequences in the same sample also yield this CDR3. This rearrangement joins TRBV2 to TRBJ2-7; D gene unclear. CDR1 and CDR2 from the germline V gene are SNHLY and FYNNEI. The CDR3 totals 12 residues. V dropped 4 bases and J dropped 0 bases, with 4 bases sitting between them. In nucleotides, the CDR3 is TGTGCCAGCAGTGGGGCCTCCTACGAGCAGTACTTC. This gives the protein CASSGASYEQYF.

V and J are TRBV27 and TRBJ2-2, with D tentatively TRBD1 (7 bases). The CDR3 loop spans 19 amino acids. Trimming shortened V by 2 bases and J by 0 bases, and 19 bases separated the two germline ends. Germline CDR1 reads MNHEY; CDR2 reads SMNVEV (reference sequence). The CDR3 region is CASSLKGGTVITNTGELFF. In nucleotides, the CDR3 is TGTGCCAGCAGTTTAAAGGGCGGGACAGTAATTACGAACACCGGGGAGCTGTTTTTT.

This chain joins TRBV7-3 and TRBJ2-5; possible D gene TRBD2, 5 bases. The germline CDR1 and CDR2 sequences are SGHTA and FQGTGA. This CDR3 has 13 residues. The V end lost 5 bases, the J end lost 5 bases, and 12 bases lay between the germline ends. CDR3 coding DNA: TGTGCCAGCAGCCCTGGCTCGGGGGAGACCCAGTACTTC. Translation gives CASSPGSGETQYF.